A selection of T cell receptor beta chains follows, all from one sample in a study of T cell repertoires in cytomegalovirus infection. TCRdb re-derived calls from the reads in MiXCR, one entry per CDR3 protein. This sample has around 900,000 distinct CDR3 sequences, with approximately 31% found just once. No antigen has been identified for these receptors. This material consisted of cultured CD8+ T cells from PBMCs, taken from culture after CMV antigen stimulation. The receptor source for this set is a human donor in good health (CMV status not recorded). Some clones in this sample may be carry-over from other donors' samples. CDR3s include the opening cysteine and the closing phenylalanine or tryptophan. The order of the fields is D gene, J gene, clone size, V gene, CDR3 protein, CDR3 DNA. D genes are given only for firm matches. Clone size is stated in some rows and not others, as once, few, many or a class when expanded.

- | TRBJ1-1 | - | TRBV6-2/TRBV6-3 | CASSYSGHSNTEAFF | TGTGCCAGCAGTTACTCAGGACACTCGAACACTGAAGCTTTCTTT
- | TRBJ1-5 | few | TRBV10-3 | CAISESMAGTNQPQHF | TGTGCCATCAGTGAGTCGATGGCAGGGACCAATCAGCCCCAGCATTTT
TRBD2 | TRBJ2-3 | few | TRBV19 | CASSIGGSGGSSTDTQYF | TGTGCCAGTAGTATAGGTGGTAGCGGGGGCTCTAGCACAGATACGCAGTATTTT
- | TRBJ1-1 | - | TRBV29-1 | CSVAVTNTEAFF | TGCAGCGTTGCAGTTACGAACACTGAAGCTTTCTTT
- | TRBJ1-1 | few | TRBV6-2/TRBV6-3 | CASSHPRAEAFF | TGTGCCAGCAGCCATCCCAGGGCTGAAGCTTTCTTT
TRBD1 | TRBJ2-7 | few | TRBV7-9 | CASSPADRGVSYEQYF | TGTGCCAGCAGCCCAGCGGACAGGGGGGTATCCTACGAGCAGTACTTC
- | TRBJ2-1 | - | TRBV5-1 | CASSDIGRRSGEQFF | TGCGCCAGCAGCGACATAGGCAGGAGGTCCGGGGAGCAGTTCTTC
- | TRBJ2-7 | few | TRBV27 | CASSSQKAAYEQYF | TGTGCCAGCAGTTCACAAAAAGCGGCATACGAGCAGTACTTC
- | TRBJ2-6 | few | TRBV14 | CASSQDQGTKGANVLTF | TGTGCCAGCAGCCAAGATCAGGGAACGAAAGGGGCCAACGTCCTGACTTTC
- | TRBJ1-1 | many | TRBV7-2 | CASSPREAMNTEAFF | TGTGCCAGCAGCCCACGGGAGGCTATGAACACTGAAGCTTTCTTT
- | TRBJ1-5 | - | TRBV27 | CASSRARVKNDQPQHF | TGTGCCAGCAGCAGAGCCAGGGTGAAGAATGATCAGCCCCAGCATTTT
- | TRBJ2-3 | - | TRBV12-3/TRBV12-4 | CASSYNGGTDTQYF | TGTGCCAGCAGTTATAACGGAGGCACAGATACGCAGTATTTT
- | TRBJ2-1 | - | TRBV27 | CASSTRGSGNEQFF | TGTGCCAGCAGTACCCGCGGTAGCGGCAATGAGCAGTTCTTC
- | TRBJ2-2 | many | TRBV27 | CASSVRGGFGELFF | TGTGCCAGCAGCGTTCGAGGGGGTTTTGGGGAGCTGTTTTTT
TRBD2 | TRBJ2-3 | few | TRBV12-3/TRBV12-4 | CASSFRVAGGRWVTDTQYF | TGTGCCAGCAGTTTCCGGGTAGCGGGGGGGAGGTGGGTTACAGATACGCAGTATTTT
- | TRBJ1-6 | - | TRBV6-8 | CASSSPGTRDSPLHF | TGTGCCAGCAGTTCTCCCGGGACTCGAGATTCACCCCTCCACTTT
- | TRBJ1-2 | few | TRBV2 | CASSEYKRGPRNYGYTF | TGTGCCAGCAGTGAATACAAAAGGGGACCACGCAACTATGGCTACACCTTC
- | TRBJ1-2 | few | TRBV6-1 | CASRTMEPIYGYTF | TGTGCCAGCCGTACGATGGAACCCATTTATGGCTACACCTTC
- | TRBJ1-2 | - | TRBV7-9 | CASSLGGGRGGYTF | TGTGCCAGCAGCTTAGGCGGGGGGCGAGGAGGCTACACCTTC
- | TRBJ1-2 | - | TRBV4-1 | CASSQDPTDGYTF | TGCGCCAGCAGCCAAGATCCCACAGATGGCTACACCTTC
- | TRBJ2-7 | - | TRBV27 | CASSFVGGGPYEQYF | TGTGCCAGCAGTTTTGTTGGGGGGGGCCCCTACGAGCAGTACTTC
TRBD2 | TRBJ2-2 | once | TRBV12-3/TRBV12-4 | CATLFWGTSDTGELFF | TGTGCCACCCTCTTTTGGGGGACTAGCGACACCGGGGAGCTGTTTTTT
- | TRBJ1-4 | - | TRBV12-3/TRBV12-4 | CASSDRLQVFF | TGTGCCAGCAGCGACCGTCTTCAGGTGTTTTTT
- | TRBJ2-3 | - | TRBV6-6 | CASSYLSGADTQYF | TGTGCCAGCAGTTACCTGTCAGGCGCAGATACGCAGTATTTT
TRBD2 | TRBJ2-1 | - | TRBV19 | CASSTSGGTNEQFF | TGTGCCAGTAGCACTAGCGGGGGAACGAATGAGCAGTTCTTC
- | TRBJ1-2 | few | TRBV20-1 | CSARGGDDIYGYTF | TGCAGTGCTAGGGGGGGAGACGACATCTATGGCTACACCTTC
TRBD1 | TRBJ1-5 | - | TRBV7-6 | CASSSRDSLNQPQHF | TGTGCCAGCAGCTCCCGGGACAGCCTCAATCAGCCCCAGCATTTT
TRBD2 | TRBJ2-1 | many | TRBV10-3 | CAISAGGVVVF | TGTGCCATCAGTGCGGGGGGAGTCGTCGTCTTC
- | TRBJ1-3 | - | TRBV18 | CASSPVASRKNTIYF | TGTGCCAGCTCACCAGTGGCATCGCGGAAGAACACCATATATTTT
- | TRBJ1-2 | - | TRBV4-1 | CASSQVVKPDPNYGYTF | TGCGCCAGCAGCCAAGTAGTAAAACCGGACCCGAACTATGGCTACACCTTC
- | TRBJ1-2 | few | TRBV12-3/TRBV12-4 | CASSFPQGYTF | TGTGCCAGCAGTTTCCCACAGGGTTACACCTTC
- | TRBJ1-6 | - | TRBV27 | CASSSIEAHNSPLHF | TGTGCCAGCAGTTCCATAGAGGCCCATAATTCACCCCTCCACTTT
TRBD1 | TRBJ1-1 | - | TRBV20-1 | CSALRTGTGSSEAFF | TGCAGTGCTTTACGTACCGGGACAGGCTCTAGTGAAGCTTTCTTT
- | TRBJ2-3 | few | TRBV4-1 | CASSHYTDTQYF | TGCGCCAGCAGCCACTACACAGATACGCAGTATTTT
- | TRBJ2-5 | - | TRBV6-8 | CAGRDERTPWETQYF | TGTGCCGGCAGGGACGAAAGGACGCCATGGGAGACCCAGTACTTC